This TCR beta chain was retrieved from a study of T cells in Graves' hyperthyroidism and ophthalmopathy. Points from the study as a whole: Most expanded thyroid clonotypes above 0.001 also appeared in blood. In validation, the model predicted ophthalmopathy. These predictions came a median roughly 7.1 months before onset.

Regions amplified from RNA transcripts were the TCR beta CDR3 regions. The TCR CDR3 was amplified in a first-round RT-PCR using the HTBI primer set. TCRdb analysed the multiplex PCR reads with MiXCR anew, one entry per CDR3 protein. The sample consists of about 400,000 distinct CDR3 sequences, around 14% of them appearing once. With a duration under 2 months, the hyperthyroidism was newly diagnosed in patients aged 18 to 65. The PBMCs were taken from around 9 ml of fresh peripheral blood. This clonotype has only a few counts. Its antigen remains unknown. Material: blood. The TCR sequence derives from a woman in her 30s with Graves' hyperthyroidism.

The CDR3 protein is CATSDDNRDYREQFF. CDR3 coding DNA: TGTGCCACCAGTGATGACAATAGGGACTATCGTGAGCAGTTCTTC. V is TRBV24-1 and J is TRBJ2-1; 7 bases match TRBD2. V lost 3 bases, J lost 9 bases, and 10 bases stayed unmatched. The CDR3 is 15 amino acids. Germline values: CDR1 KGHDR, CDR2 SFDVKD.